This T cell receptor (beta chain) was sequenced during a study of post-analysis software for immune sequencing data (dated by TCRdb to the mid-2010s). Background on the whole study: Relapsing-remitting, secondary progressive and progressive-relapsing multiple sclerosis were recorded as disease courses, and subtype annotation was lacking for some patients. A subset of samples was prepared in parallel using single-end sample barcoding, then pooled and co-amplified after Illumina adapter ligation. The patient repertoires were compared against some twelve previously published healthy control repertoires obtained from donors aged about 6 to 26 years.

To demonstrate the VDJtools post-analysis software, the study profiled TCR beta repertoires from the peripheral blood of about a dozen young patients with multiple sclerosis. The multiple sclerosis patients were children and adolescents between roughly 6 and 15 years of age. With respect to this clonotype: No antigen is known for it. The sample holds no much larger clone one base away, and base qualities are not on file.

Overall study outcomes, separate from this receptor: The control group was slightly older than the multiple sclerosis patient group. Direct clustering with F measure revealed strong co-clustering of samples prepared in the same batch, which led to a batch-effect correction. Roughly 5 TRBV segments, including TRBV5-6, TRBV5-1 and TRBV20-1, were significantly more frequent in patients than controls. Multiple sclerosis patients had significantly lower normalized Chao1 diversity than controls, a result that suggests substantial peripheral T-cell clonal expansion.

Libraries were made using PCR. Sequencing instrument: Illumina HiSeq 2500. To reduce PCR and sequencing biases, unique molecular identifiers were built into the TCR beta cDNA libraries. Around 500,000 cDNA molecules were obtained for every 1 to 10 million input T cells, so each molecule roughly corresponded to one T cell. Patient libraries were prepared and sequenced with the same protocol used for the earlier healthy control dataset. Within a given batch, samples were prepared together, multiplexed and sequenced on the same HiSeq lane. Processing in the source paper ran as follows. MIGEC was used to process the raw barcoded reads, and molecular identifier groups with only a single read were discarded before consensus assembly and CDR3 extraction. VDJtools was used for post-analysis of the clonotype tables, and diversity was normalized by down-sampling every dataset to the size of the smallest sample. Repertoire overlap clustering matched CDR3 amino acid but not nucleotide sequences to correct batch-related cross-sample contamination. Starting from the raw public reads, TCRdb applied fastp trimming at Q25, assembled clones with MiXCR and retained in-frame beta chains. CDR3 protein sequences are deduplicated, and each keeps its most common genes and DNA. The V and J calls follow TCRdb's processing rather than the paper's. The sample table contains hundreds of thousands of distinct CDR3 sequences; only one count was recorded for approximately 59% of them. Of the sample, roughly 10% is held by the ten largest clones.

V loses 1 base of germline sequence and J loses 8 bases, and the interval between the two ends is 5 bases. From the germline V gene (reference sequence), CDR1 is MNHNY and CDR2 is SVGAGI. The CDR3 numbers 11 residues from cysteine through phenylalanine. The read is trimmed to its CDR3 DNA, 33 bases read in frame from base 1. Here the chain combines TRBV6-6 and TRBJ1-2; the D gene lacks a confident call. Sequencing input: blood. This sequence was found in a girl aged 2-10 years with multiple sclerosis. The base sequence is TGTGCCAGCAGTTACTGGGGAGGCTACACCTTC. Its protein is CASSYWGGYTF.